This T cell receptor (beta chain) was obtained from a study of Ad26.COV2.S vaccination and SARS-CoV-2 variants. General study results and limits: Spike-specific TCR breadth in vaccine recipients exceeded that seen in placebo recipients. Total T cell responses may have been underestimated by the TCR breadth and depth analyses. Post-vaccination breadth of spike-specific CD8+ and CD4+ T cell responses was reportedly substantial.

Repertoires were generated with immunoSEQ multiplex PCR, while TCRdb's copy carries only in-frame clones and drops some. This sample has 180,000 or so clones, with around nine tenths found just once. To note about this clone: Its antigen is still unknown.

The CDR3 spans 13 residues. The germline V gene has CDR1 MNHEY and CDR2 SMNVEV (reference sequence). Trimming removed 4 bases from V and 11 bases from J, with 15 bases in between. The chain employs TRBV27 and TRBJ2-1, with D maybe TRBD2 (6 bases). The receptor's source is a human donor who had recovered from COVID-19. The sample here was peripheral blood, taken after recovery from COVID-19. Written as DNA, the CDR3 is TGTGCCAGCAGTTCCACGGAAGCGGGTAAGCAGTTCTTC. Protein sequence: CASSSTEAGKQFF.